This T cell receptor beta chain was identified in a study of CD8+ T cells in alopecia areata. This clone was seen only once. Antigen: not known. Indicated treatment: oral pan-JAK inhibitor, 5-10 mg twice daily. The study's findings and limits: Possibly because of HLA-related factors, TCR sharing was less clear across patients than in mice.

The V gene end was trimmed by 1 base and the J gene end by 5 bases; junction bases not matched to a gene: 5. The CDR3 is 15 amino acids. The V gene's germline CDR1 is GTSNPN and CDR2 SVGIG (reference sequence). Isolated RNA was reverse transcribed into cDNA used as the sequencing template. Assay: immunoSEQ multiplex PCR; the TCRdb copy retains only in-frame clones and omits some. The profile shows more than 95,000 clones, approximately 84% of them singletons. The material was CD8+ T cells sorted from blood, obtained between weeks 30 and 35, from a patient treated with tofacitinib. The chain links TRBV30 to TRBJ2-1; 10 nucleotides line up with TRBD2. The receptor was isolated from a human donor with alopecia areata. CDR3 DNA sequence: TGTGCCTGGAGTGATGGTAGCGGGAGGCACAATGAGCAGTTCTTC. Its protein is CAWSDGSGRHNEQFF.